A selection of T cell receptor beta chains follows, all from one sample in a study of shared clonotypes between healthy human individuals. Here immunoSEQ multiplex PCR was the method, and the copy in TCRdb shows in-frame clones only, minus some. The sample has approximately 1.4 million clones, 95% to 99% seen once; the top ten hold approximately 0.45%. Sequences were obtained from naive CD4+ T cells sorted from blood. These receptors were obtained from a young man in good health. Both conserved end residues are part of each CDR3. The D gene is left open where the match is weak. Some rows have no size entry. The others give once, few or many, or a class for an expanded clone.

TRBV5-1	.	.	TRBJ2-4	TGCGCCAGCAGCTCCGGGGTTATAGCCAAAAACATTCAGTACTTC	CASSSGVIAKNIQYF
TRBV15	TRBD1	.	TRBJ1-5	TGTGCCACCAGCAGAGATGGGCAGGGGGATCAGCCCCAGCATTTT	CATSRDGQGDQPQHF
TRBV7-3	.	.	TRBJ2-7	TGTGCCAGCAGCTTAGGGACCTTCTACGAGCAGTACTTC	CASSLGTFYEQYF
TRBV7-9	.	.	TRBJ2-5	TGTGCCAGCAGCGCACAGGGTTTCCAAGAGACCCAGTACTTC	CASSAQGFQETQYF
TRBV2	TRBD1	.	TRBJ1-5	TGTGCCAGCAGGGGACAGGGGGGAAATCAGCCCCAGCATTTT	CASRGQGGNQPQHF
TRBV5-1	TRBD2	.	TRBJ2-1	TGCGCCAGCAGCTTGGCTTGGGGTAGCGGGAGGCTGTCCTACAATGAGCAGTTCTTC	CASSLAWGSGRLSYNEQFF
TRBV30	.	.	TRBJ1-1	TGTGCCTGGAAATTTGCACTGAACACTGAAGCTTTCTTT	CAWKFALNTEAFF
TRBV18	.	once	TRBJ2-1	TGTGCCAGCTCACCCAGGCAGGGCTTCTCGAATGAGCAGTTCTTC	CASSPRQGFSNEQFF
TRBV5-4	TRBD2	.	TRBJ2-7	TGTGCCAGCAGCACGGGACTAGCGGAATACGAGCAGTACTTC	CASSTGLAEYEQYF
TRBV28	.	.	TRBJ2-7	TGTGCCAGTAGGTGGGGGGAAGGGGCCTTTGTCGAGCAGTACTTC	CASRWGEGAFVEQYF
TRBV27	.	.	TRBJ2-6	TGTGCCAGCAGTTACTGGACAACAAGGGACTCTGGGGCCAACGTCCTGACTTTC	CASSYWTTRDSGANVLTF
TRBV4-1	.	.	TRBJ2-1	TGCGCCAGCAGCCAAGATAAGGGAGGTCAGTTGAGCCGGGTTGAGCAGTTCTTC	CASSQDKGGQLSRVEQFF
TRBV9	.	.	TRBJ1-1	TGTGCCAGCAGCGTAGCTGCCGGGCCAATGGCTGAAGCTTTCTTT	CASSVAAGPMAEAFF
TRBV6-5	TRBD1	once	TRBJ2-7	TGTGCCAGCAGCGCACAGGGGCCCATTGGCGAGCAGTACTTC	CASSAQGPIGEQYF
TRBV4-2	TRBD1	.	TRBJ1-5	TGTGCCAGCAGCCATGACAGGGGGCAGGGTCAGCCCCAGCATTTT	CASSHDRGQGQPQHF
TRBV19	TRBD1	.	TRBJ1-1	TGTGCCAGTAGTTCAAACAGGGGGAACACTGAAGCTTTCTTT	CASSSNRGNTEAFF
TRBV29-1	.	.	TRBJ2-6	TGCAGCGTTGAGAGGGCGGAGGGGACCGTCCTGACTTTC	CSVERAEGTVLTF
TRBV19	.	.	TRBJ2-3	TGTGCCAGTAGTATGGACGAGGCAGATACGCAGTATTTT	CASSMDEADTQYF
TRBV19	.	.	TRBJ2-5	TGTGCCAGTAGCCAATGGGAGGAAGAGACCCAGTACTTC	CASSQWEEETQYF
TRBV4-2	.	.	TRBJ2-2	TGTGCCAGCAGCCTCCGAGGGGAGCTGTTTTTT	CASSLRGELFF
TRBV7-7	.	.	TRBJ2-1	TGTGCTAGCAGCTCGACCGTCTGGGGGAGGCTAGCAGGGGAGCAGTTCTTC	CASSSTVWGRLAGEQFF
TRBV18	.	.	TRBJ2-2	TGTGCCAGCTCACCACCGATGGCGGCCGGGGAGCTGTTTTTT	CASSPPMAAGELFF
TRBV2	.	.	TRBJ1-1	TGTGCCACCCAGGGGCTCCAGAACACTGAAGCTTTCTTT	CATQGLQNTEAFF
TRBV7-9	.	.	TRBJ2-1	TGTGCCAGCAGCTCGGTAGAGTGGGGGCAGTTCTTC	CASSSVEWGQFF
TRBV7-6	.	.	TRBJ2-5	TGTGCCAGCAGCTCCACTGAAGAGACCCAGTACTTC	CASSSTEETQYF
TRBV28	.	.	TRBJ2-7	TGTGCCAGCAGTTCAACTGGGGGGCGGCACGAGCAGTACTTC	CASSSTGGRHEQYF
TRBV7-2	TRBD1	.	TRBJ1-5	TGTGCCAGCAGCTTAAGGGGGCATCAGCCCCAGCATTTT	CASSLRGHQPQHF
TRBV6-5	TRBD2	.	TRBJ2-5	TGTGCCAGCAAACCGGGACTAGCGATTTGGACCCAGCACTTC	CASKPGLAIWTQHF
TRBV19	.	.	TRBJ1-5	TGTGCCAGTAGTATTATGTGGGGGAATCAGCCCCAGCATTTT	CASSIMWGNQPQHF
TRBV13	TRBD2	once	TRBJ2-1	TGTGCCAGCAGCTCTCCCGGGACTAGCGGGAGTTGGGCCTACAATGAGCAGTTCTTC	CASSSPGTSGSWAYNEQFF
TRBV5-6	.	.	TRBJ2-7	TGTGCCAGCAGCTTGAACCCGGGATTGACCTACGAGCAGTACTTC	CASSLNPGLTYEQYF
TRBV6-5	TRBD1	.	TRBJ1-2	TGTGCCAGCAGCTCGGGACAGTGGGATGGCTACACCTTC	CASSSGQWDGYTF
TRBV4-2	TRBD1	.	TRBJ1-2	TGTGCCAGCAGCCAAGAAGGAACAGGGGGGTCTTATGGCTACACCTTC	CASSQEGTGGSYGYTF
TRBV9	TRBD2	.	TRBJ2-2	TGTGCCAGCAGCGTTGGGACTAGCGGGAGCGGCGGGGAGCTGTTTTTT	CASSVGTSGSGGELFF
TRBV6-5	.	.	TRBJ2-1	TGTGCCAGCAGAGGCTCCATGTGGAATGAGCAGTTCTTC	CASRGSMWNEQFF
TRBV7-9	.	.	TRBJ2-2	TGTGCCAGCAGCCGCACCCCTTATGGGGACTCGAACACCGGGGAGCTGTTTTTT	CASSRTPYGDSNTGELFF
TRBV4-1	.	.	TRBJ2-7	TGCGCCAGCAGCCACTCACCCCGTTACGAGCAGTACTTC	CASSHSPRYEQYF
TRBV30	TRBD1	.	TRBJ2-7	TGTGCCTGGAGTGGGAACAGGGGAATTTGGTCCGAGCAGTACTTC	CAWSGNRGIWSEQYF
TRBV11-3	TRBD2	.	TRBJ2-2	TGTGCCAGCAGCTTAGCTGGGCGCGGGAGAGGAACCGGGGAGCTGTTTTTT	CASSLAGRGRGTGELFF
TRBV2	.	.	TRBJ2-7	TGTGCCAGCAGTGACTGGGCAGCGACCACCTACGAGCAGTACTTC	CASSDWAATTYEQYF
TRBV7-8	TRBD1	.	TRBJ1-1	TGTGCCAGCACCTTTGGTGGGACAGGAAAAATGAACACTGAAGCTTTCTTT	CASTFGGTGKMNTEAFF
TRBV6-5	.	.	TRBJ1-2	TGTGCCAGCAGACCCCGGGTAACCGTAGAATATGGCTACACCTTC	CASRPRVTVEYGYTF
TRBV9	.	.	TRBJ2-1	TGTGCCAGCAGCCCCTTACAGGGTCTTGAGCAGTTCTTC	CASSPLQGLEQFF